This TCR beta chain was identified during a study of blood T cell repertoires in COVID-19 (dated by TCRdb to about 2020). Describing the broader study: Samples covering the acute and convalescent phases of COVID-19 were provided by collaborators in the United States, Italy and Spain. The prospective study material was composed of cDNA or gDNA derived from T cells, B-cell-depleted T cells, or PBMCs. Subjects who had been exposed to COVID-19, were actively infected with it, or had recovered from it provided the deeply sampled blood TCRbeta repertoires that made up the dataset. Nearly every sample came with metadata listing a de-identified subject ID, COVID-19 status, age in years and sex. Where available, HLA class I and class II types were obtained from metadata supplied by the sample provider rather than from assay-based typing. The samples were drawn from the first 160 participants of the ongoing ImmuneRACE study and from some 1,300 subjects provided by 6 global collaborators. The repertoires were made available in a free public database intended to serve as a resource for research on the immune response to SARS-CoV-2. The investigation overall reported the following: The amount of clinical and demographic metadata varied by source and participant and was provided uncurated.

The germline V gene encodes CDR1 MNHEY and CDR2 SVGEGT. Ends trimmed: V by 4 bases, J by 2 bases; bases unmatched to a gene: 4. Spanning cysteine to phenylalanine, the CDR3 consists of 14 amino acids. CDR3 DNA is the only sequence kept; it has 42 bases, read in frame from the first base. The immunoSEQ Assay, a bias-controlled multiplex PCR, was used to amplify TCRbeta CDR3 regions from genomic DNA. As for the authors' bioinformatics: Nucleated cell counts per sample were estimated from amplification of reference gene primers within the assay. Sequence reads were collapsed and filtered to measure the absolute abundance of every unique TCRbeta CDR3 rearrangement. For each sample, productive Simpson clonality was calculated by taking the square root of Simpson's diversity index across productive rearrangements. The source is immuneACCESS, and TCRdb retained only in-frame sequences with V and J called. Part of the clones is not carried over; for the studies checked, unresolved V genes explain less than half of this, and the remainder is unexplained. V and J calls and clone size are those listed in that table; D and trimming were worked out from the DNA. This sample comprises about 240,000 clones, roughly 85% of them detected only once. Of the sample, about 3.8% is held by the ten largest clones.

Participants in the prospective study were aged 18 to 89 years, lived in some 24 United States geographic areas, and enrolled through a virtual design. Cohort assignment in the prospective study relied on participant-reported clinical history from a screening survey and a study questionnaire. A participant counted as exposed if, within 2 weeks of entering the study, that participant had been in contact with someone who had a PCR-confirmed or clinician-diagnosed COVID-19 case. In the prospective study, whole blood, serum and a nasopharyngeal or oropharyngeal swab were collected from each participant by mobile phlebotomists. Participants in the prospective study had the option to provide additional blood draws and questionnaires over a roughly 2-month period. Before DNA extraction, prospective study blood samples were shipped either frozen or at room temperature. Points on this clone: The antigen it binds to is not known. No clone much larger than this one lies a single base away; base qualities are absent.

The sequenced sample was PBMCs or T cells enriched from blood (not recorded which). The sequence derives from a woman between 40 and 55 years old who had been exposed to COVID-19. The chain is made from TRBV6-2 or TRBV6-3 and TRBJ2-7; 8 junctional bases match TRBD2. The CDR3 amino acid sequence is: CASSWGGGTYEQYF. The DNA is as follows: TGTGCCAGCAGTTGGGGCGGGGGGACCTACGAGCAGTACTTC.